Listed here are 2 T cell receptor beta chains from one sample, sequenced in a study of early T cells in non-severe SARS-CoV-2 infection. TCRdb reprocessed the 5' RACE reads with MiXCR, giving one entry per CDR3 protein. The table has 40,000 or so distinct CDR3 sequences, roughly 11% seen once; the top ten hold roughly a fifth. The sequenced sample was whole blood. The receptor set was obtained from an adult who was a healthcare worker with PCR-confirmed SARS-CoV-2 infection or an uninfected control (not recorded which).

This clonotype occurred many times. This chain uses TRBV5-1 with TRBJ2-5; 7 bases match TRBD2. V lost 4 bases and J lost 1; bases outside the gene matches: 7. The V gene's germline CDR1 is SGHRS and CDR2 YFSETQ. The CDR3 length is 15 residues. The CDR3 loop is CASSEGPGGQETQYF. The CDR3 DNA is TGCGCCAGCAGCGAGGGACCGGGGGGCCAAGAGACCCAGTACTTC.

At least ten counts were recorded for this clonotype. The V gene is TRBV29-1, the J gene TRBJ2-1, with 9 bases that match TRBD1. V trimming: 7 bases; J trimming: 6 bases; junction bases outside the gene matches: 10. Germline loops: CDR1 SQVTM, CDR2 ANQGSEA. The CDR3 extends over 14 amino acids. The CDR3 sequence: CSALNRGRGNEQFF. In DNA form, the CDR3 reads TGCAGCGCCCTGAACAGGGGGCGGGGCAATGAGCAGTTCTTC.